These 4 T cell receptor gamma chains share one sample of origin, sequenced in a study of γδ T cells in repeated Plasmodium falciparum infection. Gammadelta T cells were flow-sorted from PBMC into Vgamma9/Vdelta2+ and Vdelta2-negative populations for bulk analysis. TCRdb redid clone calling on the multiplex PCR reads using CATT. Among 11,000 to 15,000 gamma-chain clones listed, roughly 1.5% were seen once. Sequencing input: gamma-delta T cells from blood. The receptors originated from a pool of human donors (malaria-infected and uninfected, not separated).

This clone was detected many times. A far larger clone is off by one base, so a read error is likely. Other DNA sequences in the sample encode the same CDR3. The J gene is TRGJP, the V gene TRGV9. The J gene was missing in TCRdb and was found by matching the end of the DNA to germline. V gave up 10 bases and J gave up 2 bases; unmatched junction bases: 14. This CDR3 comprises 18 residues. Looked up from germline, CDR1 is GITISATS and CDR2 is ISYDGTV (reference sequence). CDR3 in amino acids: CALWQVSRQELGKKIKVF. The CDR3 DNA follows: TGTGCCTTATGGCAGGTGAGCCGGCAAGAGTTGGGCAAAAAAATCAAGGTATTT.

This clone was seen only a few times. TCRdb's entry gives the protein of a much larger clone, which mismatches this DNA's translation at residue 9, likely from a read error; the protein reported here is translated from the DNA. No J gene was assigned, while the V gene was called as TRGV4. The CDR3 is 11 residues long. Germline CDR1 EGSTGY, CDR2 YDSYTSSV. CDR3 in amino acids: CATWDGSKRLF. In DNA form, the CDR3 reads TGTGCCACCTGGGATGGGTCTAAGAGACTCTTT.

This clone has only a few counts. The TCRdb record carries a much larger clone's protein, which differs from this DNA's translation at residue 5; a read error is the likely cause, and the protein listed here is the DNA translation. This chain links TRGV2 with TRGJ1 or TRGJ2. TCRdb records no J gene; here it was assigned by comparing the DNA to germline. Germline CDR1 reads EGSNGY; CDR2 reads YDSYNSKV. The CDR3 has 13 amino acids. Trimming at V came to 5 bases and at J to 6 bases, leaving 10 bases not matched to a gene. CDR3 nucleotides: TGTGCCACCTGGGGCGCACATATTTATAAGAAACTCTTT. This sequence encodes CATWGAHIYKKLF.

Many counts were recorded for this clone. The V and J genes are TRGV4 and TRGJ1 or TRGJ2. Trimming cost V 4 bases and J 0 bases; bases outside gene matches: 6. The germline V gene has CDR1 EGSTGY and CDR2 YDSYTSSV. CDR3 length: 14 amino acids. Here the CDR3 DNA reads TGTGCCACCTGGGACCCAATGAATTATTATAAGAAACTCTTT. This translates into CATWDPMNYYKKLF.